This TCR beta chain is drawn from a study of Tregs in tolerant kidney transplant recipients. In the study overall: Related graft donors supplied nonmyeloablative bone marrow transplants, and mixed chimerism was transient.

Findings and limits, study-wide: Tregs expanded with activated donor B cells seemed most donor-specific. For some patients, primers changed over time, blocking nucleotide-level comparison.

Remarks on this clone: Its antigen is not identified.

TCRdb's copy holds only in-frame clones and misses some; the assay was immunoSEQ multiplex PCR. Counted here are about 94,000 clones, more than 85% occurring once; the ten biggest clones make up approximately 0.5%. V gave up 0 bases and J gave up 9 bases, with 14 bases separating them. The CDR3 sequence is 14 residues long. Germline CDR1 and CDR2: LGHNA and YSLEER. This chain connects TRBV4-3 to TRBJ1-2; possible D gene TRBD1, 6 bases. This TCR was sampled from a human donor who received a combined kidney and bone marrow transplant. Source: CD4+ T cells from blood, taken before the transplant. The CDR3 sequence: CASSQDRRTGSYTF. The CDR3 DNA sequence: TGCGCCAGCAGCCAAGATCGTCGTACAGGGAGCTACACCTTC.